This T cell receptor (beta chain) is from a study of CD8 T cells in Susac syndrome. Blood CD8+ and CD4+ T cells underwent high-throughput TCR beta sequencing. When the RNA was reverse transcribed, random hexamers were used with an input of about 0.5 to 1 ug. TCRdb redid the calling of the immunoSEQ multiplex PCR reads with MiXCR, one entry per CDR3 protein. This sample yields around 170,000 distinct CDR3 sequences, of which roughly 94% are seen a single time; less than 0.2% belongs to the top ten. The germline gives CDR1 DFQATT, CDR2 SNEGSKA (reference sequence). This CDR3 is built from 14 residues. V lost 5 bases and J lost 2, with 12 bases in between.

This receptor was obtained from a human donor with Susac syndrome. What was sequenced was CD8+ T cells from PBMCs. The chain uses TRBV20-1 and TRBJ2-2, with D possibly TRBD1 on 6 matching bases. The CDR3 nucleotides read TGCAGTGCTGAGCCAGGGGTCAACACCGGGGAGCTGTTTTTT. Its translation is CSAEPGVNTGELFF.